The 27 T cell receptor beta chains in this list originate from one sample, sequenced in a study of shared clonotypes between healthy human individuals. Assay used: immunoSEQ multiplex PCR; TCRdb lists only in-frame clones, some missing. This sample has some 1 million clones, with around 74% found just once. The specimen was memory CD4+ T cells sorted from blood. Stated subset: CD45RA-negative fraction. The receptor source for this set is a man aged 18 to 30 in good health.

This chain uses TRBV29-1 with TRBJ2-1, with TRBD2 matching over 11 bases. Germline lookup yields CDR1 SQVTM and CDR2 ANQGSEA. V was clipped by 7 bases and J by 9 bases; unmatched bases: 11. This CDR3 is 14 amino acids long. This chain's CDR3 is CSGTTSGKRGEQFF. For the CDR3, the DNA is TGCAGCGGCACGACTAGCGGGAAAAGAGGTGAGCAGTTCTTC.

This clone was picked up one time. CDR3 residues: CASSPQGGGGYGYTF. The CDR3 DNA sequence: TGTGCCAGCTCACCCCAGGGAGGGGGCGGCTATGGCTACACCTTC. V is TRBV18 and J is TRBJ1-2; 7 bases are shared with TRBD1. J lost 4 bases, V lost 3 bases, and 8 bases had no gene match. Germline V CDR1 and CDR2: KGHSH, LQKENI. This CDR3 spans 15 amino acids.

This clone was seen just once. The J gene is TRBJ1-1, the V gene TRBV7-2; the D is unclear. The length of the CDR3 is 12 residues. The V end was cut by 1 base, the J end by 7 bases, with 7 bases between. Germline V gene data show CDR1 as SGHTA and CDR2 as FQGNSA. As DNA, the CDR3 is TGTGCCAGCAGCTTAGTTGGCCATGAAGCTTTCTTT. This encodes CASSLVGHEAFF. Looking up the rest from reference TRBV7-2 and TRBJ1-1 gives the full variable domain: GAGVSQSPSNKVTEKGKDVELRCDPISGHTALYWYRQSLGQGLEFLIYFQGNSAPDKSGLPSDRFSAERTGGSVSTLTIQRTQQEDSAVYLCASSLVGHEAFFGQGTRLTVV.

The chain employs TRBV5-4 and TRBJ2-2; 7 bases align to TRBD1. This CDR3 comprises 16 residues. Looked up from germline, CDR1 is SGHNT and CDR2 is YYREEE (reference sequence). J lost 0 bases, V lost 4 bases, and 6 bases had no gene match. The DNA of the CDR3 is TGTGCCAGCAGCCGTACCGGGACAGCGAACACCGGGGAGCTGTTTTTT. Translated: CASSRTGTANTGELFF.

V gene TRBV5-1 combines with J gene TRBJ2-5; 12 positions match TRBD2. V shed 1 base, J shed 3 bases, and the junction held 10 bases outside the gene matches. This CDR3 spans 18 amino acids. Per the germline V gene, CDR1 is SGHRS and CDR2 is YFSETQ. CDR3 in DNA: TGCGCCAGCAGCTTGTCGTTGCTAGCGGGGGGGCGGGAAGAGACCCAGTACTTC. Protein: CASSLSLLAGGREETQYF.

This clone was counted many times. This same CDR3 is encoded by further DNA sequences in the sample. This chain uses TRBV5-1 with TRBJ1-4, with 10 nucleotides matching TRBD1. This CDR3 is built from 14 residues. The germline V gene has CDR1 SGHRS and CDR2 YFSETQ. J was trimmed by 10 bases and V by 4 bases; bases with no gene match: 7. The chain's CDR3 is CASSPGTGEVKLFF. The CDR3 coding sequence is TGCGCCAGCAGCCCCGGGACAGGGGAGGTAAAACTGTTTTTT.

The CDR3 nucleotides read TGTGCCAGTAGTTGGGGATCCTCAGGGAGTATCACTGAAGCTTTCTTT. This encodes CASSWGSSGSITEAFF. V usage is TRBV19 and J usage is TRBJ1-1; perhaps TRBD1 as D (5 bases). The CDR3 is made up of 16 amino acids. CDR1 is LNHDA, CDR2 SQIVND, per germline (reference sequence). The V end lost 5 bases, the J end lost 4 bases, and 20 bases lay between the germline ends.

This clone came up a few times. V and J are TRBV14 and TRBJ1-1; maybe TRBD1 (6 bases). The CDR3 length is 15 residues. Trimming pared 0 bases from V and 4 bases from J, leaving 12 bases between. CDR1 is SGHDN, CDR2 FVKESK, per germline. The CDR3 DNA sequence: TGTGCCAGCAGCCAAGATGGCAGGGGACTCACTGAAGCTTTCTTT. Translating gives CASSQDGRGLTEAFF. The whole variable domain, remainder taken from reference TRBV14 and TRBJ1-1, is EAGVTQFPSHSVIEKGQTVTLRCDPISGHDNLYWYRRVMGKEIKFLLHFVKESKQDESGMPNNRFLAERTGGTYSTLKVQPAELEDSGVYFCASSQDGRGLTEAFFGQGTRLTVV.

This clone was seen a handful of times. The rearrangement uses TRBV5-4 and TRBJ1-1; D remains unclear. The CDR3 length is 16 residues. The V gene lost 0 bases and the J gene lost 0 bases, with 12 bases spanning the gap. CDR1 is SGHNT, CDR2 YYREEE, per germline (reference sequence). The DNA for the CDR3 is TGTGCCAGCAGCTTGGACGTCGGACCCATGAACACTGAAGCTTTCTTT. Protein sequence: CASSLDVGPMNTEAFF.

This clone was seen only once. CDR3 coding DNA: TGTGCCAGCAGTTTATCCCTTAGCAATCAGCCCCAGCATTTT. It translates to CASSLSLSNQPQHF. V and J are TRBV28 and TRBJ1-5; no definite D call. Trimming left V 1 base short and J 0 bases short, with 4 bases between. CDR1 MDHEN and CDR2 SYDVKM come from the germline V gene. CDR3 length: 14 residues.

CDR3 coding DNA: TGTGCCAGCAGCTTGGCCGCAGGCCTCTATGGCTACACCTTC. Its translation is CASSLAAGLYGYTF. V usage is TRBV5-6 and J usage is TRBJ1-2; D unclear. CDR3 length equals 14 residues. Trimming pared 0 bases from V and 4 bases from J, leaving 10 bases between. Germline CDR1 SGHDT, CDR2 YYEEEE.

The rearrangement joins TRBV7-9 to TRBJ2-1; TRBD1 or TRBD2 may be the D gene (5 bases each). The germline CDR1 and CDR2 sequences are SEHNR and FQNEAQ (reference sequence). This CDR3 region has 14 residues. The germline V and J ends were trimmed by 4 bases and 2 bases, with 9 bases remaining between them. This CDR3 is CASSYWGTYNEQFF. CDR3 in DNA: TGTGCCAGCAGCTACTGGGGGACCTACAATGAGCAGTTCTTC. The variable domain in full, with the rest retrieved from reference TRBV7-9 and TRBJ2-1, is DTGVSQNPRHKITKRGQNVTFRCDPISEHNRLYWYRQTLGQGPEFLTYFQNEAQLEKSRLLSDRFSAERPKGSFSTLEIQRTEQGDSAMYLCASSYWGTYNEQFFGPGTRLTVL.

The chain joins TRBV25-1 to TRBJ2-7; no definite D call. The V and J ends lost 1 base and 7 bases respectively, with 8 bases between them. Germline loops: CDR1 MGHDK, CDR2 SYGVNS. The CDR3 is 12 residues long. The CDR3 DNA follows: TGTGCCAGCAGTGAATTCGGCACGGAGCAGTACTTC. Protein product: CASSEFGTEQYF.

This sequence joins TRBV28 and TRBJ2-7; no definite D call. From germline, CDR1 is MDHEN and CDR2 SYDVKM. V lost 7 bases, J lost 6 bases, and 13 bases lay in between. The CDR3 runs to 12 residues. The DNA of the CDR3 is TGTGCCAGCAAAGGGCTTTACGGCGAGCAGTACTTC. Amino acids: CASKGLYGEQYF.

V and J are TRBV29-1 and TRBJ1-2, with a weak D call TRBD1 (5 bases). Between the trimmed V and J ends, which lost 6 bases and 2 bases, there was a span of 13 bases. The CDR3 consists of 13 residues. Germline CDR1 SQVTM, CDR2 ANQGSEA. The CDR3 DNA follows: TGCAGCGTCACTGGGGGGGGAAACTATGGCTACACCTTC. This codes for CSVTGGGNYGYTF.

As for this clone: The same CDR3 arises from other DNA sequences in this sample as well. This chain links TRBV6-1 with TRBJ2-7; TRBD1 matches 7 bases. This CDR3 has 14 residues. Trimming removed 3 bases from V and 2 bases from J; junction bases left unmatched: 4. CDR1 and CDR2 from the germline V gene are MNHNS and SASEGT. The CDR3 sequence is CASSDQGGPYEQYF. The CDR3 nucleotides read TGTGCCAGCAGTGATCAAGGGGGCCCCTACGAGCAGTACTTC.

The V gene is TRBV5-6, the J gene TRBJ2-7; tentative D call: TRBD2 (5 bases). V was trimmed by 0 bases and J by 2 bases, leaving 6 bases between them. The CDR3 sequence is 13 residues long. The V gene's germline CDR1 is SGHDT and CDR2 YYEEEE. CDR3 nucleotide sequence: TGTGCCAGCAGCTTGGCGGGGACCTACGAGCAGTACTTC. Translating gives CASSLAGTYEQYF.

This chain uses TRBV7-8 with TRBJ2-5, with 9 bases identical to TRBD2. The CDR3 runs to 15 residues. Germline trimming cut 2 bases from V and 2 bases from J; bases unmatched to any gene: 3. Germline V gene lookup returns CDR1 SGHVS and CDR2 FQNEAQ. The CDR3 sequence is CASSLSGRRQETQYF. The CDR3 DNA sequence: TGTGCCAGCAGCTTAAGCGGGAGGAGGCAAGAGACCCAGTACTTC.

This sequence joins TRBV7-2 and TRBJ1-3; D is uncertain. Germline assignment: CDR1 SGHTA and CDR2 FQGNSA. The V end lost 1 base, the J end lost 4 bases, and 11 bases lay between the germline ends. This CDR3 spans 15 amino acids. The CDR3 DNA follows: TGTGCCAGCAGCTTAGACAGCTTTTACGGAAACACCATATATTTT. This codes for CASSLDSFYGNTIYF.

J is TRBJ1-2 and V is TRBV28, with 8 bases matching TRBD1. Germline CDR1 reads MDHEN; CDR2 reads SYDVKM. There are 15 residues in the CDR3. With V trimmed by 6 bases and J by 4 bases, 10 bases remained unmatched. The CDR3 loop is CASSPNRGSAYGYTF. The CDR3 DNA is TGTGCCAGCAGCCCGAACAGGGGGAGTGCCTATGGCTACACCTTC.

The V and J genes are TRBV30 and TRBJ2-7; D call uncertain. The CDR3 length is 11 residues. Between the trimmed V and J ends, which lost 0 bases and 9 bases, there was a span of 9 bases. Germline assignment: CDR1 GTSNPN and CDR2 SVGIG (reference sequence). DNA of the CDR3: TGTGCCTGGAGTGTCAGGAGTGTGCAGTACTTC. Protein sequence: CAWSVRSVQYF.

This clone was seen many times. The chain has TRBV7-8 and TRBJ1-1; D is uncertain. The germline V gene has CDR1 SGHVS and CDR2 FQNEAQ. With 7 bases removed from V and 1 base from J, the gap between germline ends came to 10 bases. This CDR3 has 13 residues. The CDR3 protein is CASTLKGNTEAFF. CDR3 DNA: TGTGCCAGCACCCTTAAAGGGAACACTGAAGCTTTCTTT.

The chain combines TRBV7-9 with TRBJ1-1; D is unresolved. Per germline, CDR1 SEHNR and CDR2 FQNEAQ (reference sequence). The CDR3 has 13 amino acids. V was pared by 5 bases and J by 0 bases, with 7 bases between. For the CDR3, the DNA is TGTGCCAGCAGCAAGAGCATGAACACTGAAGCTTTCTTT. It yields the protein CASSKSMNTEAFF.

The J gene is TRBJ1-3, the V gene TRBV27; D not resolved. Germline CDR1 MNHEY, CDR2 SMNVEV (reference sequence). The CDR3 sequence is 15 residues long. Trimming removed 5 bases at V and 3 bases at J, with 14 bases between. The CDR3 sequence: CASSVKEWYGNTIYF. The CDR3 nucleotides read TGTGCCAGCAGTGTAAAGGAGTGGTATGGAAACACCATATATTTT.

As for this clone: A clone one base away is much larger, so this may be a read error. Additional DNA sequences in this sample encode the identical CDR3. This chain connects TRBV30 to TRBJ1-5; no clear D gene. The CDR3 has 13 amino acids. Germline CDR1 is GTSNPN and CDR2 is SVGIG (reference sequence). V lost 0 bases, J lost 2 bases, and 5 bases lay in between. The CDR3 DNA sequence: TGTGCCTGGAGTGTACCGGGCAATCAGCCCCAGCATTTT. Translation gives CAWSVPGNQPQHF.

The table lists this clone with a few counts. This chain joins TRBV5-1 and TRBJ1-6; D is ambiguous. CDR3 length equals 14 residues. The V gene lost 1 base and the J gene lost 10 bases, with 12 bases spanning the gap. Germline CDR1 reads SGHRS; CDR2 reads YFSETQ. The CDR3 DNA reads as TGCGCCAGCAGCTTGCCGGCCCCGGGGTCACCCCTCCACTTT. Translating gives CASSLPAPGSPLHF.

This clone has only one observation. The genes are TRBV6-1 and TRBJ2-1, with 7 bases fitting TRBD1. Germline lookup yields CDR1 MNHNS and CDR2 SASEGT. Germline trimming cut 4 bases from V and 9 bases from J; bases unmatched to any gene: 6. The CDR3 contains 13 residues. The CDR3 region is CASSGQGLGEQFF. The DNA for the CDR3 is TGTGCCAGCAGTGGACAGGGTTTGGGTGAGCAGTTCTTC.